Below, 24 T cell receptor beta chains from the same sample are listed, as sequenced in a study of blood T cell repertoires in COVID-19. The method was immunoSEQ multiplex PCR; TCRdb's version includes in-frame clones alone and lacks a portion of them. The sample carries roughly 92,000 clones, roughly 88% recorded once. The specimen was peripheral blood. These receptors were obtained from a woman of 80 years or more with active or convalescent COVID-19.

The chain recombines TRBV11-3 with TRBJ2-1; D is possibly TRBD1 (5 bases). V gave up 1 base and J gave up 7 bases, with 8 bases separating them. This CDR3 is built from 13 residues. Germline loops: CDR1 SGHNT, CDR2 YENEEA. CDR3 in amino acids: CASSLVGLNEQFF. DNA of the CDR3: TGTGCCAGCAGCTTAGTGGGGCTAAATGAGCAGTTCTTC.

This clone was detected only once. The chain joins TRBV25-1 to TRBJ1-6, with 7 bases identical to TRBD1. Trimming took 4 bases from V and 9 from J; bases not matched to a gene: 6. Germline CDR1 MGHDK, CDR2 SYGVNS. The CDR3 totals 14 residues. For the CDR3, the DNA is TGTGCCAGCAGTGGTCGGCAGGGGGTTTCACCCCTCCACTTT. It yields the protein CASSGRQGVSPLHF.

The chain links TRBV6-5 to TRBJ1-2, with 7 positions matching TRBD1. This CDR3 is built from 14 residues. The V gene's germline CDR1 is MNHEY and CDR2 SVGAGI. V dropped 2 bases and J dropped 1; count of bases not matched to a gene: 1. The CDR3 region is CASSYDRDNYGYTF. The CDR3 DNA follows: TGTGCCAGCAGTTACGACAGGGATAACTATGGCTACACCTTC.

The CDR3 DNA reads TGCGCCAGCAGCCCTGTGGAGGGTGGCAATTCACCCCTCCACTTT. Its protein product is CASSPVEGGNSPLHF. This chain uses TRBV5-1 with TRBJ1-6; unclear D gene. V was pared by 4 bases and J by 7 bases, with 15 bases between. Germline lookup yields CDR1 SGHRS and CDR2 YFSETQ. The CDR3 is 15 residues long.

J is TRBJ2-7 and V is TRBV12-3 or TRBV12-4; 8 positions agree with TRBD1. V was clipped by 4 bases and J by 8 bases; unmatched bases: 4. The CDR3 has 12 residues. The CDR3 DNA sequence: TGTGCCAGCAGTTGGGACAGGCTTAAGCAGTACTTC. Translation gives CASSWDRLKQYF.

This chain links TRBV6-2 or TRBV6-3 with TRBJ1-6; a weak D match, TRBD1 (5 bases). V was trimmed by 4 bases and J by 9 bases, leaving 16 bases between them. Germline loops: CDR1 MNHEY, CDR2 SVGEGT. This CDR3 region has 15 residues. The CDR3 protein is CASSWRGARGSPLHF. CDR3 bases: TGTGCCAGCAGTTGGAGAGGGGCGCGGGGTTCACCCCTCCACTTT.

CDR3 coding DNA: TGCGCCAGCAGCTTAGGTCCCAGGGCGAACACCGGGGAGCTGTTTTTT. Residues: CASSLGPRANTGELFF. The gene calls are TRBV5-1 and TRBJ2-2, with D perhaps matching TRBD1 (5 bases). CDR1 and CDR2 (germline): SGHRS, YFSETQ. Trimming took 2 bases from V and 0 from J, leaving 11 bases between them. The CDR3 sequence is 16 residues long.

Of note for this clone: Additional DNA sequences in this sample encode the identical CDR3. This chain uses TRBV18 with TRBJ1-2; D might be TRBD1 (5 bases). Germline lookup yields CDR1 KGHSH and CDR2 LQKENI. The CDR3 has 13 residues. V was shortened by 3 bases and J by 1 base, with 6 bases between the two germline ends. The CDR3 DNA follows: TGTGCCAGCTCACCCGACAGTAACTATGGCTACACCTTC. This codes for CASSPDSNYGYTF.

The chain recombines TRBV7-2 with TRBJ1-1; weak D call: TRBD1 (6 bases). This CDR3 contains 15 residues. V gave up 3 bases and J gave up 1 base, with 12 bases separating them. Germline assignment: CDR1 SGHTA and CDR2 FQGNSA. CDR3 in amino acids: CASSFQQGGNTEAFF. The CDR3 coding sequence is TGTGCCAGCAGCTTTCAACAGGGTGGGAACACTGAAGCTTTCTTT. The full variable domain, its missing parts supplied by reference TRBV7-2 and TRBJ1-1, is GAGVSQSPSNKVTEKGKDVELRCDPISGHTALYWYRQSLGQGLEFLIYFQGNSAPDKSGLPSDRFSAERTGGSVSTLTIQRTQQEDSAVYLCASSFQQGGNTEAFFGQGTRLTVV.

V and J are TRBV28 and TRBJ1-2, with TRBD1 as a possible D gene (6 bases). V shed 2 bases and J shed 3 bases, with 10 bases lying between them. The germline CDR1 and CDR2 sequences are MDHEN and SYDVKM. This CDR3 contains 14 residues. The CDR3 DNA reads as TGTGCCAGCAGTTTAGGGACACAGCACTATGGCTACACCTTC. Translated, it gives CASSLGTQHYGYTF.

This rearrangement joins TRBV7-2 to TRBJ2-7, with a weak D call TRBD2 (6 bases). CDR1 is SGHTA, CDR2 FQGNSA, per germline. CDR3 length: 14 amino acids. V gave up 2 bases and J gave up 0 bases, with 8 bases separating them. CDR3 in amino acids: CASSLTGGSYEQYF. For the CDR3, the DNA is TGTGCCAGCAGCTTAACCGGGGGCTCCTACGAGCAGTACTTC.

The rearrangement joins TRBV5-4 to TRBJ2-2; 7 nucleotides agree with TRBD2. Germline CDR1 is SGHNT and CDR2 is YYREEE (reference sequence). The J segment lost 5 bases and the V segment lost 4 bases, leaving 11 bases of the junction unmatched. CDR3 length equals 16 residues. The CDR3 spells CASSLVLGGWTGELFF. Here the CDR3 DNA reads TGTGCCAGCAGCCTGGTATTGGGGGGGTGGACCGGGGAGCTGTTTTTT.

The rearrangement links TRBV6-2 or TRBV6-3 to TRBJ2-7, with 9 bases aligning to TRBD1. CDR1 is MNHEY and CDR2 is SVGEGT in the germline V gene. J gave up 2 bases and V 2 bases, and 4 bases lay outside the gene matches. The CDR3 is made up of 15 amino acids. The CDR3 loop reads CASSYAGTGTYEQYF. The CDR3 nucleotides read TGTGCCAGCAGTTACGCCGGGACAGGGACCTACGAGCAGTACTTC.

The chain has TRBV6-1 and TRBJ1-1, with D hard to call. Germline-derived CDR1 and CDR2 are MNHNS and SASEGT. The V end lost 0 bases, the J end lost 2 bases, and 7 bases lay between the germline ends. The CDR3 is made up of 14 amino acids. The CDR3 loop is CASSEAGLNTEAFF. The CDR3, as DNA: TGTGCCAGCAGTGAAGCAGGACTCAACACTGAAGCTTTCTTT.

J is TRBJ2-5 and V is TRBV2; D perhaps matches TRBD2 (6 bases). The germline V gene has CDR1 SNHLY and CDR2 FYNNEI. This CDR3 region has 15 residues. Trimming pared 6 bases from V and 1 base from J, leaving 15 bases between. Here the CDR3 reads CASSRDGSPQETQYF. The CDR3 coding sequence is TGTGCCAGCAGCCGTGACGGGAGCCCCCAAGAGACCCAGTACTTC.

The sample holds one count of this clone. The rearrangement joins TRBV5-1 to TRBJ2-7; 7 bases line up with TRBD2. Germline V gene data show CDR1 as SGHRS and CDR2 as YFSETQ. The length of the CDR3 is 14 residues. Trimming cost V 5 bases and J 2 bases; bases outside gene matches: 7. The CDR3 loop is CASSGSGTAYEQYF. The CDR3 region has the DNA TGCGCCAGCAGTGGGAGCGGGACCGCCTACGAGCAGTACTTC. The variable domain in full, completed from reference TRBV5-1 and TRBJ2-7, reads KAGVTQTPRYLIKTRGQQVTLSCSPISGHRSVSWYQQTPGQGLQFLFEYFSETQRNKGNFPGRFSGRQFSNSRSEMNVSTLELGDSALYLCASSGSGTAYEQYFGPGTRLTVT.

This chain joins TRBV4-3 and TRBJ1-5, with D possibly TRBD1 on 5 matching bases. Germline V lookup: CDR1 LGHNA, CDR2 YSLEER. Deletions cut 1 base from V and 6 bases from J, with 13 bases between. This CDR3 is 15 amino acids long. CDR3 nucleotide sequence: TGCGCCAGCAGCCAAGTGAAGGGGCGAAGTCAGCCCCAGCATTTT. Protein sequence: CASSQVKGRSQPQHF.

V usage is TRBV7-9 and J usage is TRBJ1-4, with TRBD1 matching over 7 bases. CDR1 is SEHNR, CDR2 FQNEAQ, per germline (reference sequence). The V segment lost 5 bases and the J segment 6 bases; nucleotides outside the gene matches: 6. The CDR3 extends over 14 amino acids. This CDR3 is CASSRGQGDEKLFF. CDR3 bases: TGTGCCAGCAGCCGGGGGCAGGGGGATGAAAAACTGTTTTTT.

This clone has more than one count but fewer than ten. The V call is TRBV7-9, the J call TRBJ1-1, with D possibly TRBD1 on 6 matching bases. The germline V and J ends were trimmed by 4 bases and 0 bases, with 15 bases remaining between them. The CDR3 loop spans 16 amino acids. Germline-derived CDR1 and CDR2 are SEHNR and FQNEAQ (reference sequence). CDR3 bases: TGTGCCAGCAGCTCAGGACAGTGGCGCCTGAACACTGAAGCTTTCTTT. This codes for CASSSGQWRLNTEAFF.

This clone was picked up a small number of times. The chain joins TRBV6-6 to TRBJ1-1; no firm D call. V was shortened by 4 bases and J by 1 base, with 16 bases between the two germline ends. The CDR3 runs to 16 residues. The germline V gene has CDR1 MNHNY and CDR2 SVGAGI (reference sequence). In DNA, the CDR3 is TGTGCCAGCAGTTTCCCGGCAGGCCCGACGAACACTGAAGCTTTCTTT. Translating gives CASSFPAGPTNTEAFF.

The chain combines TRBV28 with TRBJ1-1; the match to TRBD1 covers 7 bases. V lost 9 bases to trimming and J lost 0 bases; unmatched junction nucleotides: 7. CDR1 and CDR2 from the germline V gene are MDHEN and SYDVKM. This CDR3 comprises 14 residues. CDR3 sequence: CASKSGQLNTEAFF. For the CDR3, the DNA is TGTGCCAGTAAATCGGGACAGTTGAACACTGAAGCTTTCTTT.

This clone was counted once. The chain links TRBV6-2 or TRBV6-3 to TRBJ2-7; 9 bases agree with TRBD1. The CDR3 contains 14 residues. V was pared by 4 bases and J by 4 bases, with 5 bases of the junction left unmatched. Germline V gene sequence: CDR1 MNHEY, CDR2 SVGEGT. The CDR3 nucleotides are TGTGCCAGCAGTTCCGGGACAGGGTGGTACGAGCAGTACTTC. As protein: CASSSGTGWYEQYF.

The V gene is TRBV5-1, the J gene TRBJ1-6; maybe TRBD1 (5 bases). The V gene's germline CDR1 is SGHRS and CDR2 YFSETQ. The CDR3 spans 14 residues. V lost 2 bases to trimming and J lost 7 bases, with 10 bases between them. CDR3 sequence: CASSLDSPNSPLHF. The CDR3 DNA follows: TGCGCCAGCAGCTTAGACAGTCCCAATTCACCCCTCCACTTT.

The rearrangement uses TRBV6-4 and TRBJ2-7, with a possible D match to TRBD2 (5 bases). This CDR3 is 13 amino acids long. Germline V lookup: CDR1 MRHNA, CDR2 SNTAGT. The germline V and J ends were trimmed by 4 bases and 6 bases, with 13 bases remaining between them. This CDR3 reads CASSAEAGGEQYF. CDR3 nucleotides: TGTGCCAGCAGTGCGGAGGCAGGAGGCGAGCAGTACTTC.